Shown below are 5 T cell receptor beta chains from a single sample sequenced in a study of cytomegalovirus exposure and HLA in healthy donors. The PCR employed 60 Vbeta primers together with 13 Jbeta primers. Profiled with immunoSEQ multiplex PCR; TCRdb holds only in-frame clones, not every one. The sample comprises roughly 150,000 clones, roughly 80% of which are singletons, and 11% rests with the top ten. Sequenced material: PBMCs. These receptors came from a young man in good health and CMV-seropositive.

The rearrangement joins TRBV5-6 to TRBJ2-3, with 9 bases fitting TRBD2. From germline, CDR1 is SGHDT and CDR2 YYEEEE. The length of the CDR3 is 15 residues. Germline trimming cut 4 bases from V and 0 bases from J; bases unmatched to any gene: 3. CDR3 region: CASSVTSGSTDTQYF. For the CDR3, the DNA is TGTGCCAGCAGCGTGACTAGCGGCAGCACAGATACGCAGTATTTT.

On this clone itself: Other nucleotide sequences from this sample produce the same CDR3. This sequence joins TRBV28 and TRBJ2-7; perhaps TRBD1 as D (6 bases). The V gene lost 6 bases and the J gene lost 2 bases, with 8 bases spanning the gap. This CDR3 has 12 amino acids. The V gene's germline CDR1 is MDHEN and CDR2 SYDVKM. The chain's CDR3 is CASRQGPYEQYF. As DNA, the CDR3 is TGTGCCAGCAGACAGGGACCCTACGAGCAGTACTTC.

The chain has TRBV2 and TRBJ1-2; D unresolved. Germline-derived CDR1 and CDR2 are SNHLY and FYNNEI. This CDR3 region has 13 residues. The V and J ends lost 6 bases and 0 bases respectively, with 8 bases between them. CDR3: CASRSDPNYGYTF. CDR3 sequence (DNA): TGTGCCAGCAGAAGCGACCCTAACTATGGCTACACCTTC.

V is TRBV6-5 and J is TRBJ1-2; TRBD1 matches at 9 bases. Germline V gene data show CDR1 as MNHEY and CDR2 as SVGAGI. The CDR3 contains 14 residues. Trimming took 5 bases from V and 8 from J; bases not matched to a gene: 9. The CDR3 loop is CASSRKQGAFGYTF. CDR3 coding DNA: TGTGCCAGCAGTCGCAAACAGGGGGCTTTCGGCTACACCTTC.

V and J are TRBV7-3 and TRBJ1-1, with 8 positions matching TRBD1. The V segment lost 2 bases and the J segment 6 bases; nucleotides outside the gene matches: 5. The CDR3 consists of 14 residues. Germline values: CDR1 SGHTA, CDR2 FQGTGA. Here the CDR3 reads CASSLGGQGSEAFF. CDR3 sequence (DNA): TGTGCCAGCAGCTTAGGAGGACAGGGCTCTGAAGCTTTCTTT.